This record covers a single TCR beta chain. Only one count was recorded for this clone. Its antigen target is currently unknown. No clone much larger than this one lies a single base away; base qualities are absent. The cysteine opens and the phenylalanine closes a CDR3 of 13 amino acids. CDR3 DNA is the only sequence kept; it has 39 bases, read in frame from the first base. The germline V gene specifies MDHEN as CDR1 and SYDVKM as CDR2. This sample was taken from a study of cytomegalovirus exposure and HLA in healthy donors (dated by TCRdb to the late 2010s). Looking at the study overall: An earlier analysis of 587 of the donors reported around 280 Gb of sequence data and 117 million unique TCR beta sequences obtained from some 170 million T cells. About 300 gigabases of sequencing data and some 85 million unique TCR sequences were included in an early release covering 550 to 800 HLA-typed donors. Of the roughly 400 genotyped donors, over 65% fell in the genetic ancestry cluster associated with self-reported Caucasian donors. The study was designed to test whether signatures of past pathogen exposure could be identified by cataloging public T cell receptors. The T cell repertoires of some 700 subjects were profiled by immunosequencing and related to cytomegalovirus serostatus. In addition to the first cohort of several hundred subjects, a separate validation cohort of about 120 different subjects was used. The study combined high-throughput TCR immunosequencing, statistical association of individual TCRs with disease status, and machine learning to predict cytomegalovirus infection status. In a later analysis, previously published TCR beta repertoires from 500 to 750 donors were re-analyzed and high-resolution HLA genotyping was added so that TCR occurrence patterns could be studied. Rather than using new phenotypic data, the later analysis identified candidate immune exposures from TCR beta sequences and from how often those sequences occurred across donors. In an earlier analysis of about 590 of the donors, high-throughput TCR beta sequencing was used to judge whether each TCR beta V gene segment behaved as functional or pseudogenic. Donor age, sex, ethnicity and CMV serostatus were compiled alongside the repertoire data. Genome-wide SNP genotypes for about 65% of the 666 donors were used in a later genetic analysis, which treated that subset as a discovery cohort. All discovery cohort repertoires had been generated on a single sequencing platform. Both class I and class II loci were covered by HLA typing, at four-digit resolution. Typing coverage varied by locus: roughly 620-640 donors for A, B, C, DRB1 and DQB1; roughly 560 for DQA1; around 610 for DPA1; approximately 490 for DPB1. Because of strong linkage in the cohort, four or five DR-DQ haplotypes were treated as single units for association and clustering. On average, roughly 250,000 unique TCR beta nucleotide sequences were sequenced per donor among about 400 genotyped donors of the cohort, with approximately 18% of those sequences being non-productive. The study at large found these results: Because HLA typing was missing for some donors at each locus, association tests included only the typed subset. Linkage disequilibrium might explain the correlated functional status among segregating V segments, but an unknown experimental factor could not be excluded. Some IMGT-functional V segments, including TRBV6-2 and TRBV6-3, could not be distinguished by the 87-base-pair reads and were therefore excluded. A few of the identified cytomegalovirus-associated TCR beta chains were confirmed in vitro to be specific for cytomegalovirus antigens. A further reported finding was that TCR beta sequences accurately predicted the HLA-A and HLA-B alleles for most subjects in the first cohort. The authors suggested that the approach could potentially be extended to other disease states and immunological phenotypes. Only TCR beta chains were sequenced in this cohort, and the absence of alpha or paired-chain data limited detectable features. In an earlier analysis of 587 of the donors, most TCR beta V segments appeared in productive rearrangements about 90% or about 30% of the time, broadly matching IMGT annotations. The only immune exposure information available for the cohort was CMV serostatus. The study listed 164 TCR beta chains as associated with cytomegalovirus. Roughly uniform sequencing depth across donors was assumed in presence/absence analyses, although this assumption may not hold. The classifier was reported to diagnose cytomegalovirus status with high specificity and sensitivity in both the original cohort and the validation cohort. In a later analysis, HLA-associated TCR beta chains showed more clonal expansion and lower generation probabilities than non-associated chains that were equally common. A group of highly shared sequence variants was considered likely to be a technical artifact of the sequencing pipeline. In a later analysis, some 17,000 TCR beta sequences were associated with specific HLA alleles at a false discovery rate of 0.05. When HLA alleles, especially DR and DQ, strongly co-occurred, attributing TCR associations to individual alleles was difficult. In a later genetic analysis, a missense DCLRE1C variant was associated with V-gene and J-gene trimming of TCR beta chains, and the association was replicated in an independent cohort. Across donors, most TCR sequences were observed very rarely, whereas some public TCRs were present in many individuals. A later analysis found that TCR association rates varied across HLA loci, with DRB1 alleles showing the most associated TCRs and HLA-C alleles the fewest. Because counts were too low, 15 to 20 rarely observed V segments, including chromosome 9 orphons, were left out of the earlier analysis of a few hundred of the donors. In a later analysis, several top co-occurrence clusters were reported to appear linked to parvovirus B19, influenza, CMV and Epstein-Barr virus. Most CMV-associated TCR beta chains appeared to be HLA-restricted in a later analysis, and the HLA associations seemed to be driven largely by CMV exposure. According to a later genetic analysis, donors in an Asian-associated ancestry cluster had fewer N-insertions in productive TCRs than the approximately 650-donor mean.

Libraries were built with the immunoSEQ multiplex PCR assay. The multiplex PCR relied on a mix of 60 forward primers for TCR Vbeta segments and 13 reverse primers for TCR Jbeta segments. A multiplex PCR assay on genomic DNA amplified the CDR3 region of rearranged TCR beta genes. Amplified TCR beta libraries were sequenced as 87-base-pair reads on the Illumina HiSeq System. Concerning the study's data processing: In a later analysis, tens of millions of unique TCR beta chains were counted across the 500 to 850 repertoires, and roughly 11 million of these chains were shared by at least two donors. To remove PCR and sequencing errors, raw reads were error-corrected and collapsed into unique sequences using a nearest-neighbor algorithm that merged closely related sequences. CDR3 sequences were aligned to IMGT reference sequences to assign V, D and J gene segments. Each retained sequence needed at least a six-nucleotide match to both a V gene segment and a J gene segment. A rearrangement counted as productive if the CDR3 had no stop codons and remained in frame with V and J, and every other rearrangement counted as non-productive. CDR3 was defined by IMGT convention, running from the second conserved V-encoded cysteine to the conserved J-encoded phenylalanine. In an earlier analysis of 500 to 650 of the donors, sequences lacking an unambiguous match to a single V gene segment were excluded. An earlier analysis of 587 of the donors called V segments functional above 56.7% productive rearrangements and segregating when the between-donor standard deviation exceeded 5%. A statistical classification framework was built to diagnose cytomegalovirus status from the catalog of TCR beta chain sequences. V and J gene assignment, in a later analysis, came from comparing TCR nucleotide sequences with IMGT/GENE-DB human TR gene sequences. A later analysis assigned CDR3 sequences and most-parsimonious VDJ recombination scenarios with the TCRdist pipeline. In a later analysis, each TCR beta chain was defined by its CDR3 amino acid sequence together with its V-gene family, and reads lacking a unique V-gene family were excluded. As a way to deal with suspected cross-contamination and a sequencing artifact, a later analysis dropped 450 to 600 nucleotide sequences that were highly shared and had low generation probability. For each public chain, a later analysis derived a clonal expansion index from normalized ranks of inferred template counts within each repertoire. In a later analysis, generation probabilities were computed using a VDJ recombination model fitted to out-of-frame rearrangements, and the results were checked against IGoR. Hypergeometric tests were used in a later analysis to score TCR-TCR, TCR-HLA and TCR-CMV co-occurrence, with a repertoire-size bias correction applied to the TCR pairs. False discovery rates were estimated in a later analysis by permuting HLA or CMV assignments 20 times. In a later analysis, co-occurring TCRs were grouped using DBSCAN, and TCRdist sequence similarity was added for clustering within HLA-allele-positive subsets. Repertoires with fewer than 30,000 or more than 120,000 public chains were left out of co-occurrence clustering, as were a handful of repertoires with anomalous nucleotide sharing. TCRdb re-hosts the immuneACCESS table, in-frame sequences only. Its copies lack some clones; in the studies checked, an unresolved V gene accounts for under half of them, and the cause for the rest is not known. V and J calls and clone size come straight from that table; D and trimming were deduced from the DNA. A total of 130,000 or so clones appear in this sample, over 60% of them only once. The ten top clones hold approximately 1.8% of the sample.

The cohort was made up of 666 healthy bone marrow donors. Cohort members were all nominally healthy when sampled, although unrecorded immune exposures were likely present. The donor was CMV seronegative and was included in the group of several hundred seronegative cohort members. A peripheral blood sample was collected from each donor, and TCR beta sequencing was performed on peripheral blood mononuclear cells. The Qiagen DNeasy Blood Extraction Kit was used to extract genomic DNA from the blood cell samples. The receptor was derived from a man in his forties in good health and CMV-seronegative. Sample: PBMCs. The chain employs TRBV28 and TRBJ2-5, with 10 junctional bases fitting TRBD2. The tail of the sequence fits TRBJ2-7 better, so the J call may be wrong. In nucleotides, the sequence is TGTGCCAGCAGCTGGACTAGCGGCTACGAGCAGTACTTC. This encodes CASSWTSGYEQYF.